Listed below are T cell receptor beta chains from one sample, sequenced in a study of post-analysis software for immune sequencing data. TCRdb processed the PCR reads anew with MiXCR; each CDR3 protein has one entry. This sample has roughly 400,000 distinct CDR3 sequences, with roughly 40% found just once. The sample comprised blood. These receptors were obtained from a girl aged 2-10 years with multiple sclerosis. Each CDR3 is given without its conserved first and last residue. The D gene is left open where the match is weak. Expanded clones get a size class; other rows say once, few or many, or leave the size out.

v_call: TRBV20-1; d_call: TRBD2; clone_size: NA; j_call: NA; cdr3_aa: SAPRRGLASSYNEQY
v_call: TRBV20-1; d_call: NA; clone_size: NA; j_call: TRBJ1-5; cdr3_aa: SATAIAGHIQPQH
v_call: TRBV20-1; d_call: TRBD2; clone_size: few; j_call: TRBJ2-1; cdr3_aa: SASLALGREGEQF
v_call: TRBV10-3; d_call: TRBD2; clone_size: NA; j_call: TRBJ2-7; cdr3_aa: AIRPGLADTYEQY
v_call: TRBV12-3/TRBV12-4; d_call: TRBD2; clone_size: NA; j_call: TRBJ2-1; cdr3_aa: ASSLADSYNEQF
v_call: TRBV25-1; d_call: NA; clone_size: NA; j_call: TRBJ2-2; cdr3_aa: ASSRTSMASNTGELF
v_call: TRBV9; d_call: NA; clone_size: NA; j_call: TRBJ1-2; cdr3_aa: ASSVDEGRVGYT
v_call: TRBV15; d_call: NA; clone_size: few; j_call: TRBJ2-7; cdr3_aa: ATSSGAREQY
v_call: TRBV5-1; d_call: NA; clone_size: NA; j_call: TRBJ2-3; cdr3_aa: ASSLGTASSTDTQY
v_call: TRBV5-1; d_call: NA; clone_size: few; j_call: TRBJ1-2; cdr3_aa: ASSRGGDVDGYT
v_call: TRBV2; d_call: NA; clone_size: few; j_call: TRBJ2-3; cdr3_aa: ASSDADPDTQY
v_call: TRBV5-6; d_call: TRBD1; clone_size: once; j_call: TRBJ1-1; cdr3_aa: ASSLTGAYTEAF
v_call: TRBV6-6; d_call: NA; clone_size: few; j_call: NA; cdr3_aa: ASSYVGRETQY